This TCR beta chain was captured by sequencing in a study of shared clonotypes between healthy human individuals (dated by TCRdb to the early 2020s). In the study overall: A couple of women and three men aged 18 to 49 years were included in the cohort. Libraries were prepared and TCR repertoires were sequenced by different laboratories using diverse techniques, in order to increase sequencing depth and limit assay-specific biases. Each donor's leukapheresis produced roughly between roughly 0.85 and 9 billion PBMCs. To estimate repertoire size and how much clonotype sharing occurs between individuals, the study deeply sequenced the blood TCR repertoires of several healthy adults. Per donor, three plates each were used for CD4 naive and CD4 memory, two for CD8 naive, and one for CD8 memory.

Turning to this clone: Its specific antigen is unknown. Base quality data are lacking; no much larger clone is found one base away.

The donors were healthy, HIV-negative adults who had no recently reported acute infections or vaccinations. Every donor was a Caucasian adult living in Nashville, Tennessee, USA. CD4+ T cells were enriched by magnetic negative selection, after which naive cells were positively selected on CD45RA and the negative fraction was taken as the memory subset. Blood was obtained by leukapheresis, after which PBMCs were separated by Ficoll-Histopaque density gradient centrifugation and cryopreserved in liquid nitrogen vapor phase. Analytical flow cytometry was used to check the purity and quantity of every magnetically sorted T cell population. Genomic DNA was isolated from every sorted fraction and measured by UV absorbance on a Nanodrop 2000c. As encoded in the germline V gene, CDR1 is LGHNT while CDR2 is FRNRAP. V lost 4 bases and J lost 1 base; the stretch between them is 15 bases long. From cysteine to phenylalanine, the CDR3 is 16 amino acids long. Of the read, only the CDR3 DNA is kept; its 48 bases are in frame from base 1.

Using the deep immunoSEQ assay, multiplex PCR amplified TCR CDR3 regions from genomic DNA. Extracted genomic DNA from each cell subset was spread evenly across all wells of several immunoSEQ 96-well plates, with each plate serving as a replicate. For sorted subsets, around 200 ng genomic DNA, equal to 30,000 or so T cell genomes, was loaded into each replicate PCR. Purified libraries were measured with a Qubit 3.0 fluorometer, size-checked on a Bioanalyzer 2100, and measured again with the KAPA Library Quantification kit. Each immunoSEQ 96-well plate was sequenced on its own single-read 150-cycle Illumina NextSeq 550 flow cell. The published analysis was carried out like this. Because the immunoSEQ output included only junctional sequences and no quality scores, the filtering could not be the same as the filtering used for full-length reads. To assign V/J genes and CDR3, sequences were annotated using PyIR, a Python wrapper for IgBLAST v1.9, with IMGT germline references. Reads with weak V/J assignments (E-value above 1e-6), missing CDR3, stop codons, out-of-frame junctions, or ambiguous translated residues were removed. A V3J clonotype was defined by an identical inferred V gene, J gene, and CDR3 amino acid sequence. The percentage overlap between two repertoires was calculated by dividing the number of shared unique clonotypes by the size of the smaller repertoire. RTK rarefaction, the Chao1 estimator, and Recon v2.1 estimates of unobserved clonotypes were used to assess repertoire richness. Generation probabilities for all TCRbeta clonotypes obtained by the gDNA method from a handful of donors were computed using OLGA. TCRdb took this table from immuneACCESS and kept in-frame rearrangements with V and J called. Such tables lack part of the clones; where checked against another copy, unresolved V genes explain under half of the gap, and the rest is unexplained. V and J calls and clone size are as listed in that table; D and trimming were resolved from the DNA. This sample is represented by a few million clones; 85% to 95% of them were singletons. Of the sample, 0.14% is held by the ten largest clones.

The paper as a whole reports these results and caveats: Sampling was restricted to blood, and TCR repertoires in tissues likely differ from the TCR repertoires found in blood. Approximately 4.8% of naive CD4, 3% to 3.5% of naive CD8, 2.3% of memory CD4, and more than 0.35% of memory CD8 clonotypes were shared across a few donors. Higher generation probabilities were observed for clonotypes shared by all four sorted-subset donors than for non-shared clonotypes. Pairwise subsampling indicated that sequencing depth was expected to affect the degree of clonotype sharing among donors. Because the study included a small number of donors, the genetic and exposure-history diversity represented was limited. Even with the large sequencing depth, rarefaction of the sorted-subset datasets indicated that sequencing was incomplete. Larger estimated clonotype richness was generally found for naive subsets than for memory subsets.

The receptor chain draws on TRBV12-5 and TRBJ2-3; the D gene could be TRBD1 or TRBD2, each one agreeing over 5 bases. This receptor was identified in a man in his late teens or twenties in good health. Sample: naive CD4+ T cells sorted from blood. The cell subset or site label corresponds to: CD45RA+ positively selected. The DNA is as follows: TGTGCTAGTGGTTCGAGGATTGGGGGTGGCACAGATACGCAGTATTTT. This is translated as CASGSRIGGGTDTQYF.